These 26 T cell receptor beta chains were sequenced from one sample in a study of blood T cells in healthy people across ages. Then a second PCR, running roughly 7 to 11 cycles, was carried out with a sample-barcoded 5' primer and a J-beta primer mix. From the 5' RACE reads, TCRdb called clonotypes with MiXCR, one entry per CDR3 protein. This table holds 600,000 or so distinct CDR3 sequences, about 30% found once. Sequenced sample: blood. The source of these receptors is an elderly woman in good health.

The chain joins TRBV9 to TRBJ2-1, with 10 positions matching TRBD2. Germline V gene data show CDR1 as SGDLS and CDR2 as YYNGEE. Losses at the gene ends were 0 bases for V and 10 bases for J; bases not matched to a gene: 10. The CDR3 is made up of 16 amino acids. CDR3 DNA: TGTGCCAGCAGCGTAGGGTCGGGTCTAGCGGGGGTAGAGCAGTTCTTC. This encodes CASSVGSGLAGVEQFF.

J is TRBJ2-5 and V is TRBV6-4, with unresolved D. Trimming took 2 bases from V and 1 from J, leaving 8 bases between them. The germline CDR1 and CDR2 sequences are MRHNA and SNTAGT. The CDR3 length is 14 residues. CDR3 region: CASSDRQVQETQYF. In DNA form, the CDR3 reads TGTGCCAGCAGTGACCGTCAGGTCCAAGAGACCCAGTACTTC.

Ten or more counts support this clonotype. The rearrangement uses TRBV20-1 and TRBJ2-1, with TRBD2 as a possible D gene (7 bases). Germline V gene data show CDR1 as DFQATT and CDR2 as SNEGSKA (reference sequence). The CDR3 extends over 17 amino acids. V lost 5 bases and J 7 bases, leaving 27 bases between the germline ends. CDR3: CSAAQYEGGGPINEQFF. The CDR3 DNA reads as TGCAGTGCTGCTCAATATGAAGGGGGGGGCCCTATTAATGAGCAGTTCTTC.

The sample holds many counts of this clonotype. V gene TRBV6-1 combines with J gene TRBJ2-3; D call uncertain. Germline V gives CDR1 MNHNS, CDR2 SASEGT. Trimming took off 3 bases at V and 0 bases at J, with 19 bases between the two ends. CDR3 length: 18 residues. The CDR3 nucleotides are TGTGCCAGCAGTGAGGTAGAACCAAGCCCCACTAGCACAGATACGCAGTATTTT. The encoded protein is CASSEVEPSPTSTDTQYF.

The CDR3 reads CASSPTGTVNSYEQYF. CDR3 in DNA: TGTGCCAGCAGCCCCACCGGGACAGTTAATTCCTACGAGCAGTACTTC. The V and J genes are TRBV10-3 and TRBJ2-7; 7 nucleotides agree with TRBD1. V dropped 10 bases and J dropped 1; count of bases not matched to a gene: 16. Germline V lookup: CDR1 ENHRY, CDR2 SYGVKD. CDR3 length: 16 amino acids.

As concerns this clonotype: A much larger clonotype is one base distant, so this may be a read error. This sequence joins TRBV5-1 and TRBJ2-1; tentative D call: TRBD1 (5 bases). V lost 2 bases to trimming and J lost 10 bases, with 19 bases between them. Germline CDR1 SGHRS, CDR2 YFSETQ. CDR3 size: 15 residues. CDR3 coding DNA: TGCGCCAGCAGCTTAGGGCCAGGGTCATCCTACGAGCAGTTCTTC. Encoded protein: CASSLGPGSSYEQFF.

This clonotype came up a few times. Just one base apart from a much larger clone, this may be a read error. The V gene is TRBV27, the J gene TRBJ1-2; 9 bases fit TRBD1. The CDR3 length is 13 residues. Germline CDR1 MNHEY, CDR2 SMNVEV (reference sequence). Trimming removed 5 bases from V and 7 bases from J; junction bases left unmatched: 5. In nucleotides, the CDR3 is TGTGCCAGCAGTGGGACAGGGAAAAGTGGCTACACCTTC. This gives the protein CASSGTGKSGYTF.

This clonotype has a count of ten or more. This chain connects TRBV7-2 to TRBJ2-5; 9 nucleotides match TRBD2. J was trimmed by 2 bases and V by 3 bases; bases with no gene match: 4. This CDR3 is 15 amino acids long. CDR1 and CDR2 from the germline V gene are SGHTA and FQGNSA. Written as DNA, the CDR3 is TGTGCCAGCAGCTTTGGCGGGGGGGGTCAAGAGACCCAGTACTTC. The encoded protein is CASSFGGGGQETQYF.

This clonotype has ten or more counts. The V and J genes are TRBV5-1 and TRBJ2-7, with a tentative D call TRBD1 (6 bases). V lost 1 base to trimming and J lost 6 bases, with 20 bases between them. Germline values: CDR1 SGHRS, CDR2 YFSETQ. This CDR3 contains 16 residues. CDR3 in DNA: TGCGCCAGCAGCTTGCAAGGATCAGGGGTGGCGAGCGAGCAGTACTTC. It translates to CASSLQGSGVASEQYF.

The chain links TRBV12-3 or TRBV12-4 to TRBJ1-5; unclear D gene. The CDR3 consists of 14 residues. V dropped 0 bases and J dropped 6 bases, with 9 bases sitting between them. The CDR3 loop is CASSLAGRGQPQHF. The DNA for the CDR3 is TGTGCCAGCAGTTTAGCAGGCCGGGGTCAGCCCCAGCATTTT.

This clonotype showed up many times. The rearrangement joins TRBV5-1 to TRBJ2-7; 9 bases agree with TRBD1. Germline V gives CDR1 SGHRS, CDR2 YFSETQ. V was pared by 4 bases and J by 3 bases, with 8 bases of the junction left unmatched. This CDR3 contains 15 residues. The CDR3 loop is CASSDGRDRDYEQYF. The CDR3 nucleotides are TGCGCCAGCAGCGACGGACGGGACAGGGACTACGAGCAGTACTTC. Filled out from reference TRBV5-1 and TRBJ2-7, the complete variable domain reads KAGVTQTPRYLIKTRGQQVTLSCSPISGHRSVSWYQQTPGQGLQFLFEYFSETQRNKGNFPGRFSGRQFSNSRSEMNVSTLELGDSALYLCASSDGRDRDYEQYFGPGTRLTVT.

This clonotype was recorded many times. Being one base from a much bigger clone, this may be a read error. V is TRBV20-1 and J is TRBJ2-5; 13 positions agree with TRBD2. Unmatched junction bases numbered 17, after V lost 2 bases and J lost 11 bases. Germline V gene sequence: CDR1 DFQATT, CDR2 SNEGSKA (reference sequence). The CDR3 is 17 amino acids. The DNA of the CDR3 is TGCAGTGCTAGAAGACCTGGGACTAGCGGGGTCGGAAATGAGCAGTACTTC. It codes for CSARRPGTSGVGNEQYF.

The gene calls are TRBV6-1 and TRBJ1-1; D remains ambiguous. Trimming pared 2 bases from V and 4 bases from J, leaving 20 bases between. Germline lookup yields CDR1 MNHNS and CDR2 SASEGT. The CDR3 extends over 17 amino acids. The CDR3: CASSEIWAFPLGTEAFF. In DNA form, the CDR3 reads TGTGCCAGCAGTGAAATTTGGGCATTCCCCCTCGGCACTGAAGCTTTCTTT.

Concerning this clonotype: This could be a read error, since a much larger clone is one nucleotide away. The chain links TRBV24-1 to TRBJ2-5; D unclear. V was pared by 3 bases and J by 11 bases, with 12 bases between. The CDR3 runs 12 residues. In germline, CDR1 is KGHDR, CDR2 SFDVKD. CDR3 sequence reads: CATSDADKEQYF. The CDR3 coding sequence is TGTGCCACCAGTGATGCCGATAAAGAGCAGTACTTC.

Details on this clonotype: A read error may explain this, as a much larger clone is one base away. This chain links TRBV4-1 with TRBJ2-1; D assignment may be TRBD1 or TRBD2 (5 bases each). TRBJ2-7 explains the end of the DNA better; the J call may be wrong. The CDR3 has 14 amino acids. CDR1 and CDR2 from the germline V gene are MGHRA and YSYEKL. CDR3 loop: CASSRGRSYNEQYF. In DNA, the CDR3 is TGCGCCAGCAGCAGGGGACGCTCCTACAATGAGCAGTACTTC.

This clonotype was detected only a few times. One end of the junction does not line up with germline, which may come from a read error. The chain employs TRBV7-3 and TRBJ2-6; 11 bases match TRBD2. The CDR3 is 18 residues long. Germline CDR1 and CDR2: SGHTA and FQGTGA. CDR3 region: CASSPGTSGFSGANVRTF. In nucleotides, the CDR3 is TGTGCCAGCAGCCCCGGGACTAGCGGATTCTCTGGGGCCAACGTCCGGACTTTC.

At least ten counts were recorded for this clonotype. The chain combines TRBV18 with TRBJ2-7; D uncertain. Germline CDR1 KGHSH, CDR2 LQKENI. Deletions cut 8 bases from V and 3 bases from J, with 8 bases between. The CDR3 length is 11 residues. The CDR3 sequence: CASKENYEQYF. The CDR3, as DNA: TGTGCCAGCAAGGAGAACTACGAGCAGTACTTC.

The gene calls are TRBV5-6 and TRBJ2-2; D gene unclear. V was pared by 2 bases and J by 3 bases, with 5 bases between. The CDR3 loop spans 13 amino acids. The V gene's germline CDR1 is SGHDT and CDR2 YYEEEE. The CDR3 bases are TGTGCCAGCAGCTTAAGATACACCGGGGAGCTGTTTTTT. Translating gives CASSLRYTGELFF.

Many counts were recorded for this clonotype. The genes are TRBV20-1 and TRBJ2-1; 7 nucleotides align to TRBD2. Germline CDR1 and CDR2: DFQATT and SNEGSKA (reference sequence). The CDR3 contains 17 residues. The J segment lost 12 bases and the V segment lost 3 bases, leaving 23 bases of the junction unmatched. For the CDR3, the DNA is TGCAGTGCTAGTGCTAAGCCAACCCGGGGAGGGTACCGCGCGCAGTTCTTC. This encodes CSASAKPTRGGYRAQFF.

This clonotype was counted a few times. The chain recombines TRBV3-1 with TRBJ1-1; no definite D call. V was clipped by 4 bases and J by 4 bases, with 10 bases between them. The CDR3 covers 13 residues. Looked up from germline, CDR1 is LGHDT and CDR2 is YNNKEL (reference sequence). CDR3: CASSRKRVTEAFF. The DNA of the CDR3 is TGTGCCAGCAGCCGGAAGAGGGTCACTGAAGCTTTCTTT.

As concerns this clonotype: A much larger clone differs from this one at a single base, so this may be a read error. The chain has TRBV24-1 and TRBJ2-5, with 11 bases that match TRBD2. Trimming cost V 5 bases and J 11 bases; bases outside gene matches: 12. The CDR3 spans 15 residues. CDR1 KGHDR and CDR2 SFDVKD come from the germline V gene. DNA for the CDR3: TGTGCCACCAGTGCAACTAGCGGGGGTAACAATGAGCAGTACTTC. This gives the protein CATSATSGGNNEQYF.

This chain joins TRBV18 and TRBJ2-3; 9 bases are a match to TRBD2. Looked up from germline, CDR1 is KGHSH and CDR2 is LQKENI. V dropped 5 bases and J dropped 2; count of bases not matched to a gene: 2. This CDR3 region has 14 residues. The CDR3 sequence is CASSTGLATDTQYF. The CDR3 DNA reads as TGTGCCAGCTCAACGGGACTAGCCACAGATACGCAGTATTTT.

This clonotype was seen only a few times. V is TRBV5-1 and J is TRBJ1-4; possibly TRBD1 for D (6 bases). V was shortened by 0 bases and J by 8 bases, with 14 bases between the two germline ends. This CDR3 is built from 15 residues. CDR1 is SGHRS and CDR2 is YFSETQ in the germline V gene. CDR3 DNA: TGCGCCAGCAGCTTGGCCGTGGGGGCGCAGGAAAAACTGTTTTTT. Residues: CASSLAVGAQEKLFF.

V is TRBV12-3 or TRBV12-4 and J is TRBJ1-5; D is uncertain. This CDR3 spans 14 amino acids. V lost 7 bases, J lost 2 bases, and 12 bases lay in between. The CDR3 region has the DNA TGTGCCAGCATGCAAAGTCTCGGCAATCAGCCCCAGCATTTT. Amino acid sequence: CASMQSLGNQPQHF.

In its sample, this clonotype was seen many times. This chain joins TRBV12-3 or TRBV12-4 and TRBJ1-1; TRBD1 aligns across 9 bases. The CDR3 is 13 residues long. With V trimmed by 6 bases and J by 3 bases, 2 bases remained unmatched. CDR3 nucleotides: TGTGCCAGCAGACGACAGGGGGACACTGAAGCTTTCTTT. Encoded protein: CASRRQGDTEAFF.

V usage is TRBV20-1 and J usage is TRBJ2-1; a weak D match, TRBD1 (6 bases). The CDR3 has 13 residues. The germline gives CDR1 DFQATT, CDR2 SNEGSKA (reference sequence). V shed 4 bases and J shed 13 bases, with 20 bases lying between them. CDR3 region: CSATEDRGETQFF. In DNA, the CDR3 is TGCAGTGCTACAGAGGACAGAGGAGAGACCCAGTTCTTC.